This TCR beta chain comes out of a study of CD8 T cells in ankylosing spondylitis. The study, taken as a whole, reports: A subset of motif variants has previously been described in the synovial fluid and blood of reactive arthritis. CD8+ by phenotype, disease-linked clones were relatively rare in peripheral blood. Reported data indicate significant enrichment of disease-linked clones within matched ankylosing spondylitis synovial fluid. A TCR beta motif of 7 to 9 highly homologous variants seemed to mark ankylosing spondylitis blood.

Each CDR3 protein is one row after TCRdb ran MiXCR on the 5' RACE reads. The sample has some 840,000 distinct CDR3 sequences, roughly 12% seen once; the top ten hold more than 0.5%. J was trimmed by 10 bases and V by 10 bases; bases with no gene match: 13. The CDR3 is 14 amino acids. Germline lookup yields CDR1 MNHNS and CDR2 SASEGT. Details on this clonotype: Its specificity is not known.

The chain employs TRBV6-1 and TRBJ1-6; 7 nucleotides align to TRBD1. The origin of this receptor is a male donor with ankylosing spondylitis. The specimen sequenced was blood, either unsorted or a sorted T cell fraction (not recorded which). The CDR3 DNA sequence: TGTGCCACGGAGATTGACAGGGTTGGATCACCCCTCCACTTT. This codes for CATEIDRVGSPLHF.